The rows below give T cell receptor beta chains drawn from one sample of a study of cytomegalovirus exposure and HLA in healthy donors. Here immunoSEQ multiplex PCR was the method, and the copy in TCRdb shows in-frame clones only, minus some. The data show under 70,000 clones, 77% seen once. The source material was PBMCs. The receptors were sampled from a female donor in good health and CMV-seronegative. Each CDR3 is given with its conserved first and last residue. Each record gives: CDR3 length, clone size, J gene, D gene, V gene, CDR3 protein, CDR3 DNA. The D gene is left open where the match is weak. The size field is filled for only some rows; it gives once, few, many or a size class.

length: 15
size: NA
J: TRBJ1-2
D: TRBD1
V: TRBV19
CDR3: CASSIVRDRAVGYTF
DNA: TGTGCCAGTAGTATAGTTAGGGACAGGGCTGTTGGCTACACCTTC

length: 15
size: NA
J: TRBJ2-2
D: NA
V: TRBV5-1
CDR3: CASSSGSANTGELFF
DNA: TGCGCCAGCAGCTCAGGGTCGGCGAACACCGGGGAGCTGTTTTTT

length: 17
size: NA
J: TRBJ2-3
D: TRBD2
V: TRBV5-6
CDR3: CASSSGTSGTRADTQYF
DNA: TGTGCCAGCAGCAGCGGGACTAGCGGGACCCGAGCAGATACGCAGTATTTT

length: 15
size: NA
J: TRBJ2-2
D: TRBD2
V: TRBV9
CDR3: CASKKGLAEPGELFF
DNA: TGTGCCAGTAAGAAGGGACTAGCCGAGCCCGGGGAGCTGTTTTTT

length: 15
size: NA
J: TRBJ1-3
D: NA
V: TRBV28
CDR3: CASSLVAGAGNTIYF
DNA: TGTGCCAGCAGTTTAGTTGCAGGGGCTGGAAACACCATATATTTT

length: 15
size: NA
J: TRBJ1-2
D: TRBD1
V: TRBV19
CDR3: CASSPRGQGARGYTF
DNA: TGTGCCAGTAGTCCCCGGGGGCAGGGGGCGCGTGGCTACACCTTC

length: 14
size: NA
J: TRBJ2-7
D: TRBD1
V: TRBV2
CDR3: CASTVGQGDYERYF
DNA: TGTGCCAGCACGGTGGGACAGGGGGATTACGAGCGGTACTTC

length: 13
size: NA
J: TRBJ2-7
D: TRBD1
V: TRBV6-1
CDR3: CASSDWTGSEQYF
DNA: TGTGCCAGCAGTGACTGGACAGGGAGCGAGCAGTACTTC

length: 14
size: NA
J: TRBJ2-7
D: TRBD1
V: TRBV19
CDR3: CASSSGTGSYEQYF
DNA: TGTGCCAGTAGTTCCGGGACAGGGTCCTACGAGCAGTACTTC

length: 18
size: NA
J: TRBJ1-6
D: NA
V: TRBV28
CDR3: CASSLPPLSRARNSPLHF
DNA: TGTGCCAGCAGTTTACCCCCCCTATCGCGGGCTCGGAATTCACCCCTCCACTTT

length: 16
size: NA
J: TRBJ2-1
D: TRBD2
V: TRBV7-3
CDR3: CASSRQTSGTYNEQFF
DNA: TGTGCCAGCAGCCGCCAAACTAGCGGGACCTACAATGAGCAGTTCTTC

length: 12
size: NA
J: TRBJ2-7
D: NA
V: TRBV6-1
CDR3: CASGNRAYEQYF
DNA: TGTGCCAGCGGGAACAGGGCCTACGAGCAGTACTTC

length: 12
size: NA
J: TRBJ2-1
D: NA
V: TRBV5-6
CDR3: CASARGGNEQFF
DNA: TGTGCCAGCGCCAGGGGTGGCAATGAGCAGTTCTTC

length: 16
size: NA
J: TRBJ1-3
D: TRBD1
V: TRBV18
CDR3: CASSPATGASGNTIYF
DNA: TGTGCCAGCTCACCGGCGACAGGGGCTTCTGGAAACACCATATATTTT

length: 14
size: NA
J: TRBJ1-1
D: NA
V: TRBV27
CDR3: CASSLLGRRAEAFF
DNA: TGTGCCAGCAGTTTACTCGGCAGGAGGGCTGAAGCTTTCTTT

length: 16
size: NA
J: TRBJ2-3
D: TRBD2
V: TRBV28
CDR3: CASSLPPGGGTDTQYF
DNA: TGTGCCAGCAGTTTACCCCCGGGAGGCGGCACAGATACGCAGTATTTT

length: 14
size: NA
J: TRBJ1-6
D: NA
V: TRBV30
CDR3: CAWSVGVDNSPLHF
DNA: TGTGCCTGGAGTGTCGGGGTGGACAATTCACCCCTCCACTTT

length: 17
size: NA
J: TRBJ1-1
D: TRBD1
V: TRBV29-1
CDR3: CSVETGQGTGMLSEAFF
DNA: TGCAGCGTTGAGACGGGACAGGGGACCGGAATGCTGTCTGAAGCTTTCTTT

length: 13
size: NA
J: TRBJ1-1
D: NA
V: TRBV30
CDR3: CASSVQVNTEAFF
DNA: TGTGCCTCGTCGGTGCAGGTGAACACTGAAGCTTTCTTT

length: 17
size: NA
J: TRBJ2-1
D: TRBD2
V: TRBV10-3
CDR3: CAISGSRAGSGGNEQFF
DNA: TGTGCCATCAGCGGCTCTAGAGCTGGTAGCGGGGGCAATGAGCAGTTCTTC

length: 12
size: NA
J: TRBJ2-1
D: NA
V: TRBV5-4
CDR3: CASSLTVDEQFF
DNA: TGTGCCAGCAGCTTAACGGTCGATGAGCAGTTCTTC

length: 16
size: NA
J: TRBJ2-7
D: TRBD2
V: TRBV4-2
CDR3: CASSQEPGTSYNEQYF
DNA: TGTGCCAGCAGCCAAGAACCCGGGACTAGCTACAACGAGCAGTACTTC

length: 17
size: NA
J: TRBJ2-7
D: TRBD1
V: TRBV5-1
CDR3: CASSLGRQGAFVDEQYF
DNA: TGCGCCAGCAGCTTGGGGCGACAGGGGGCTTTTGTGGACGAGCAGTACTTC

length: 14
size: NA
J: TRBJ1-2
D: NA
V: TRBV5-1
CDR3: CASSLWSGDYGYTF
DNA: TGCGCCAGCAGCTTGTGGTCCGGGGACTATGGCTACACCTTC

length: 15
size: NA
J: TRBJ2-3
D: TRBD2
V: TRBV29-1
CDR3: CSVVNSGRATDTQYF
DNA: TGCAGCGTCGTAAATAGCGGGAGGGCGACAGATACGCAGTATTTT

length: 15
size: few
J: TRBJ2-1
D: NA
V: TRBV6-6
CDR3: CASSRGGSTYNEQFF
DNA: TGTGCCAGCAGTCGCGGGGGCTCTACCTACAATGAGCAGTTCTTC

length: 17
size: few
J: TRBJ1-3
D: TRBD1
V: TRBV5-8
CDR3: CASSLLPGTGTGNTIYF
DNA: TGTGCCAGCAGCTTACTCCCCGGGACAGGGACTGGAAACACCATATATTTT

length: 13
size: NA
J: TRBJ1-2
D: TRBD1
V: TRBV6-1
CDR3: CASSSDREGGYTF
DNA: TGTGCCAGCAGCTCGGACAGGGAGGGTGGCTACACCTTC

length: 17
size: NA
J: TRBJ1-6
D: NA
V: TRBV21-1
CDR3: CASSKTGTEFYNSPLHF
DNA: TGTGCCAGCAGCAAAACGGGGACAGAATTCTATAATTCACCCCTCCACTTT

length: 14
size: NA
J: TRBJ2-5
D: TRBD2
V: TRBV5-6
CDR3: CASRGAGGPETQYF
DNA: TGTGCCAGCAGGGGAGCGGGGGGGCCAGAGACCCAGTACTTC

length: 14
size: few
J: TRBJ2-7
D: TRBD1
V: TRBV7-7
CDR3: CASSLGQGDYEQYF
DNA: TGTGCTAGCAGCTTAGGTCAGGGGGACTACGAGCAGTACTTC

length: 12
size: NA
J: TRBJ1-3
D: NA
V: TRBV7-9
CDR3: CASSFSGNTIYF
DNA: TGTGCCAGCAGCTTCTCCGGAAACACCATATATTTT

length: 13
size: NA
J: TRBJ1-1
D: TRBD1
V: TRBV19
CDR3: CATSDRAYTEAFF
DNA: TGTGCCACCTCGGACAGGGCGTACACTGAAGCTTTCTTT

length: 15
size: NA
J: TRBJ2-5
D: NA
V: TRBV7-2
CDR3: CASSLGWGGLETQYF
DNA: TGTGCCAGCAGCTTAGGTTGGGGGGGCTTGGAGACCCAGTACTTC

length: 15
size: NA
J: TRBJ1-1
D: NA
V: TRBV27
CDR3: CASSLRQELGGKAFF
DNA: TGTGCCAGCAGTCTAAGACAGGAACTGGGTGGGAAAGCTTTCTTT

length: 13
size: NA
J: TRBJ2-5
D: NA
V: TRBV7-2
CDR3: CASRDGDQETQYF
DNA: TGTGCCAGCCGTGATGGAGACCAAGAGACCCAGTACTTC

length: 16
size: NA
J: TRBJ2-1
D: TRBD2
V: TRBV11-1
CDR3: CASSSPSGRAYNEQFF
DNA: TGTGCCAGCAGCTCGCCTAGCGGGAGGGCCTACAATGAGCAGTTCTTC

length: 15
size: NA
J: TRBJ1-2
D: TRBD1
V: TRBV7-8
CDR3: CASSALTGADYGYPF
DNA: TGTGCCAGCAGCGCACTGACAGGGGCGGACTATGGCTACCCCTTC

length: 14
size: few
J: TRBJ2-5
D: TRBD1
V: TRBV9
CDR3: CASSEGGSKETQYF
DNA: TGTGCCAGCAGCGAAGGGGGCTCCAAAGAGACCCAGTACTTC

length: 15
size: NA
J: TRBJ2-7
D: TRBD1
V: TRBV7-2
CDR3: CASSSQTGTGTPKYF
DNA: TGTGCCAGCAGCTCCCAGACCGGGACAGGAACCCCGAAGTACTTC

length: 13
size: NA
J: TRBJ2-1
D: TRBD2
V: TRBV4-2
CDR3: CASTGLGGHEQFF
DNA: TGTGCCAGCACCGGACTAGGAGGGCATGAGCAGTTCTTC

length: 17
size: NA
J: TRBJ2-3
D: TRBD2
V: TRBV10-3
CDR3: CAISVGWTSGSTDTQYF
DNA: TGTGCCATCAGTGTAGGGTGGACTAGCGGGAGCACAGATACGCAGTATTTT

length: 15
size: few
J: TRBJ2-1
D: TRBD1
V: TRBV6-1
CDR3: CANSGTADSYNEQFF
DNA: TGTGCCAACTCAGGGACAGCGGATTCCTACAATGAGCAGTTCTTC

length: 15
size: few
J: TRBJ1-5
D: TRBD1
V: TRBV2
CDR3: CASTGQGRSNQPQHF
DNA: TGTGCCAGCACGGGACAGGGCCGGAGCAATCAGCCCCAGCATTTT

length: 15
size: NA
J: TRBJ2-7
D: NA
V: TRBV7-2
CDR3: CASSPTVPLPYEQYF
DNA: TGTGCCAGCAGCCCGACAGTCCCACTACCCTACGAGCAGTACTTC

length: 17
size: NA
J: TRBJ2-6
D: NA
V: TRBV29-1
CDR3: CSVEGGGQSSGANVLTF
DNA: TGCAGCGTTGAGGGGGGGGGCCAGTCTTCTGGGGCCAACGTCCTGACTTTC

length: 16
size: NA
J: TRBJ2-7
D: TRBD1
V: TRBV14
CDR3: CASSRLGAGGSYEQYF
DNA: TGTGCCAGCAGCCGCCTGGGGGCAGGGGGTTCCTACGAGCAGTACTTC

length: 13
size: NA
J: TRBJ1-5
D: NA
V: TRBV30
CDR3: CAWSYGSNQPQHF
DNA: TGTGCCTGGAGTTACGGGAGCAATCAGCCCCAGCATTTT

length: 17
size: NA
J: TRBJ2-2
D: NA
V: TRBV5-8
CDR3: CASSLALSGYGTGELFF
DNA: TGTGCCAGCAGCTTGGCCTTAAGCGGCTATGGGACCGGGGAGCTGTTTTTT

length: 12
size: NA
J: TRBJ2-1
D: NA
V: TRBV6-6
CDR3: CASSTGANEQFF
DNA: TGTGCCAGCAGTACCGGAGCAAATGAGCAGTTCTTC

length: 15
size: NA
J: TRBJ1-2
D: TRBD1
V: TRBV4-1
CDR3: CASSQDKDRGPGYTF
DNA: TGCGCCAGCAGCCAAGATAAGGACAGGGGGCCTGGCTACACCTTC

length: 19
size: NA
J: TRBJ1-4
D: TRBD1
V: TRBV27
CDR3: CASSLGKDRGRRPNEKLFF
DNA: TGTGCCAGCAGTTTAGGAAAAGACAGGGGGCGCCGGCCTAATGAAAAACTGTTTTTT

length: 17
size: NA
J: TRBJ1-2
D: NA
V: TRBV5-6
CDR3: CASSPQRGLSTIDGYTF
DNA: TGTGCCAGCAGCCCACAACGCGGGCTATCGACGATAGATGGCTACACCTTC

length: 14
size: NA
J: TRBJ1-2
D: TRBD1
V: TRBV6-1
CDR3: CASVRDRDYYGYTF
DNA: TGTGCCAGCGTACGGGACAGGGATTACTATGGCTACACCTTC

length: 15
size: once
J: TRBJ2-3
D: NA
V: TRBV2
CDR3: CASSEQGSSTDTQYF
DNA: TGTGCCAGCAGTGAGCAGGGCTCTAGCACAGATACGCAGTATTTT

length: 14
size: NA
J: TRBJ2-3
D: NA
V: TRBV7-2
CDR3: CASSGSGSTDTQYF
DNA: TGTGCCAGCAGCGGGAGCGGGAGCACAGATACGCAGTATTTT

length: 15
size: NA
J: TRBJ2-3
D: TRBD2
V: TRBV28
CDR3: CASSSERDFTDTQYF
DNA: TGTGCCAGCAGTTCCGAGCGGGACTTCACAGATACGCAGTATTTT

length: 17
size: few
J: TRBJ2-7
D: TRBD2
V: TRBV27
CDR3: CASSSPLSGSRGYEQYF
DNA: TGTGCCAGCAGTTCCCCGCTAAGCGGGAGTAGGGGCTACGAGCAGTACTTC